This T cell receptor (beta chain) comes out of a study of blood T cell repertoires in COVID-19 (dated by TCRdb to 2019 to 2021). A note on the overall study: Samples from collaborators originated in the United States, Italy and Spain and spanned both the acute and convalescent phases of COVID-19. The samples were drawn from the first 160 participants of the ongoing ImmuneRACE study and from some 1,300 subjects provided by 6 global collaborators. Where HLA class I and class II types were available, the types were taken from metadata supplied by the sample provider, not from assay-based typing. Subjects who had been exposed to COVID-19, were actively infected with it, or had recovered from it provided the deeply sampled blood TCRbeta repertoires that made up the dataset. The repertoires were made available in a free public database intended to serve as a resource for research on the immune response to SARS-CoV-2. The prospective study material was composed of cDNA or gDNA derived from T cells, B-cell-depleted T cells, or PBMCs. A de-identified subject ID, COVID-19 status, age in years and sex were almost always included in the sample metadata.

One collaborating source in Seattle enrolled patients while the patients were actively infected and followed the patients over time throughout the course of disease. Collaborating institutions collected whole blood in K2EDTA tubes following their own protocols. Collaborator samples were shipped for TCRbeta analysis as frozen whole blood, isolated PBMCs, or DNA extracted from either sample type. The research as a whole found: How much clinical and demographic metadata was included differed by source and by participant, and the metadata was provided uncurated.

The germline V gene (reference sequence) provides CDR1 SGHNT and CDR2 YYREEE. V and J are truncated by 0 bases and 0 bases respectively, leaving an intervening sequence of 7 bases. From its cysteine to its phenylalanine, the CDR3 spans 15 amino acids. Here the CDR3 DNA is all that survives: 45 bases in frame from base 1. The immunoSEQ Assay, a bias-controlled multiplex PCR, was used to amplify TCRbeta CDR3 regions from genomic DNA. Processing in the source paper ran as follows. Nucleated cell counts per sample were estimated from amplification of reference gene primers within the assay. To quantify the absolute abundance of each unique TCRbeta CDR3 rearrangement, sequence reads were collapsed and filtered. For each sample, productive Simpson clonality was calculated as the square root of Simpson's diversity index across productive rearrangements. TCRdb's version of the immuneACCESS table is confined to in-frame rearrangements and falls short of the full clone set. An unresolved V gene accounts for under half of the shortfall where checked; the remainder is of unknown origin. V, J and clone size were drawn from that table, and D and trimming were deduced from the DNA. The sample has 300,000 to 350,000 clones on record, roughly 90% of them singletons. Around 6.8% of the sample is taken by the ten largest.

Note on this clone: Its binding antigen is unknown. The input lacks base qualities; no much larger clone sits a single base away.

Material for sequencing was peripheral blood. The TCR originated in a woman aged 25 to 39 with COVID-19, enrolled during active disease. Recombination joined TRBV5-4 with TRBJ1-3; confidence is insufficient to name the D gene. The DNA sequence is TGTGCCAGCAGCTTGGGGTTGAGCTCTGGAAACACCATATATTTT. Its amino acids are CASSLGLSSGNTIYF. With all but the CDR3 taken from the reference TRBV5-4 and TRBJ1-3 genes, the full variable domain is: ETGVTQSPTHLIKTRGQQVTLRCSSQSGHNTVSWYQQALGQGPQFIFQYYREEENGRGNFPPRFSGLQFPNYSSELNVNALELDDSALYLCASSLGLSSGNTIYFGEGSWLTVV.